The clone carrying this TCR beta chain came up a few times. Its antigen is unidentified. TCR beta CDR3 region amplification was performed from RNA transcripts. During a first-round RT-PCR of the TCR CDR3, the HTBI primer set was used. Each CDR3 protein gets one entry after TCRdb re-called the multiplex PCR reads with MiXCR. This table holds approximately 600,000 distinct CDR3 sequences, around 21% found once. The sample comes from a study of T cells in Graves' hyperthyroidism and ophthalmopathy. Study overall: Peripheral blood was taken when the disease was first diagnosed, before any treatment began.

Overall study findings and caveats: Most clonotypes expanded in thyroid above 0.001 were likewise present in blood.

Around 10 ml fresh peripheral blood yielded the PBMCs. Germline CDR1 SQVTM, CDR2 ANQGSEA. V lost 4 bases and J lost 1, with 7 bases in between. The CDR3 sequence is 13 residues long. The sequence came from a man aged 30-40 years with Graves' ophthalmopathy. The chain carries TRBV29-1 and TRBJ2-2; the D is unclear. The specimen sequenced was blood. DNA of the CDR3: TGCAGCGTTGGGCAGAAGAACACCGGGGAGCTGTTTTTT. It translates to CSVGQKNTGELFF.